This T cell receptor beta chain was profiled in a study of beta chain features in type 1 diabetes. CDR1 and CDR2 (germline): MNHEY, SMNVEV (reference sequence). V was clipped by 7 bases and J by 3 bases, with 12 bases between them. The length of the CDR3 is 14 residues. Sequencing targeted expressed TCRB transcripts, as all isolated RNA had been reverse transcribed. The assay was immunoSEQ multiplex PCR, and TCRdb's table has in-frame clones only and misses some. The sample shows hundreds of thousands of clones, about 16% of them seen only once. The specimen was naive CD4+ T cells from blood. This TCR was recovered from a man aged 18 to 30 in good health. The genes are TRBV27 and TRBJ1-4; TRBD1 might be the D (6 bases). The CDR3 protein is CASKQGKANEKLFF. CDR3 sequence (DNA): TGTGCCAGCAAACAGGGAAAGGCTAATGAAAAACTGTTTTTT.